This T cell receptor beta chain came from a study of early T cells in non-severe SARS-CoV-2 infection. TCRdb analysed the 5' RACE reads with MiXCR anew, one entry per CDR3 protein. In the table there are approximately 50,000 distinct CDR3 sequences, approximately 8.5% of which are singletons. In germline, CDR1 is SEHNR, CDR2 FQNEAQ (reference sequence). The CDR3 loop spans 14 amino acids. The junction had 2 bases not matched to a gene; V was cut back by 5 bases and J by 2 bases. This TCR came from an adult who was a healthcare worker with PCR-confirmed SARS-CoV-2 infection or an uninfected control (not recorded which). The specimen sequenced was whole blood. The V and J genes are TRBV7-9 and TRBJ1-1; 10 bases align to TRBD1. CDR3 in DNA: TGTGCCAGCAGCAGGACAGGGGGAAACACTGAAGCTTTCTTT. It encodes CASSRTGGNTEAFF. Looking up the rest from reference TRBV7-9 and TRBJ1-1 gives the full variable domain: DTGVSQNPRHKITKRGQNVTFRCDPISEHNRLYWYRQTLGQGPEFLTYFQNEAQLEKSRLLSDRFSAERPKGSFSTLEIQRTEQGDSAMYLCASSRTGGNTEAFFGQGTRLTVV.